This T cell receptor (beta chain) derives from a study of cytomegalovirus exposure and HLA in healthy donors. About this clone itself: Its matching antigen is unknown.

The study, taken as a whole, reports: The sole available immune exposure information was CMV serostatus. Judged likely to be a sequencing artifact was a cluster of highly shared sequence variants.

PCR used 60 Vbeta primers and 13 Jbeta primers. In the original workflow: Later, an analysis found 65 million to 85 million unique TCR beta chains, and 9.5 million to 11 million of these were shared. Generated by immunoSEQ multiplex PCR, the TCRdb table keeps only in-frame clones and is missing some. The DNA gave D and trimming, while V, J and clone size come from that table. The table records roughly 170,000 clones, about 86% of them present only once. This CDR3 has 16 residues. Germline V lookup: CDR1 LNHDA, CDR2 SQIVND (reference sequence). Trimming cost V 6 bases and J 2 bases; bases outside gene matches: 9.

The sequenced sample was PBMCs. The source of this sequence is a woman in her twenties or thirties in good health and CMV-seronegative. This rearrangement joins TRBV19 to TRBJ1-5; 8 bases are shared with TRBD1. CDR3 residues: CASRAGGKGGNQPQHF. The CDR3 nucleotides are TGTGCCAGTAGGGCAGGGGGCAAGGGGGGCAATCAGCCCCAGCATTTT.